This T cell receptor (beta chain) came from a study of T cell responses to AZD1222 COVID-19 vaccine. Pooled together were second doses at about 4 or about 12 weeks. The CDR3 totals 14 residues. Germline V lookup: CDR1 MNHEY, CDR2 SMNVEV (reference sequence). Unmatched junction bases numbered 5, after V lost 7 bases and J lost 0 bases. Some clones are missing from TCRdb's copy, which holds only in-frame ones; the method was immunoSEQ multiplex PCR. The data show around 100,000 clones, with more than 70% seen just once and approximately 10% held by the top ten. Overall study findings and caveats: In all cases, repertoires were sampled only after the peak T cell response. Regions 160-218 and 743-854 dominated among vaccine-associated CD4 TCRs spanning spike. At study baseline, merely six AZD1222 recipients were seropositive.

Concerning this clone itself: What it recognizes is unknown.

The rearrangement joins TRBV27 to TRBJ1-1; 7 bases are shared with TRBD1. The receptor was derived from an adult who received the AZD1222 COVID-19 vaccine. The sample was peripheral blood, taken 28 days after the second AZD1222 dose. CDR3 in DNA: TGTGCCAGCAAACCGGGACAGATGAACACTGAAGCTTTCTTT. It encodes CASKPGQMNTEAFF.